This TCR beta chain was sequenced during a study of T cell changes during pregnancy in multiple sclerosis. Germline assignment: CDR1 SEHNR and CDR2 FQNEAQ (reference sequence). The ends were cut back, 1 base at V and 4 bases at J, with 3 bases in the middle. The CDR3 consists of 12 residues. This table comes from immunoSEQ multiplex PCR, and its TCRdb copy is limited to in-frame clones, with some not included. The sample comprises about 40,000 clones, more than 80% of which are singletons, and 0.35% to 0.45% rests with the top ten. This clone appeared once. The chain carries TRBV7-9 and TRBJ2-3; D gene ambiguous. The input for sequencing was CD4+ T cells from peripheral blood mononuclear cells, taken in the third trimester of pregnancy. The receptor was isolated from a female donor with multiple sclerosis, enrolled in a pregnancy study. CDR3 bases: TGTGCCAGCAGCTTAGTCTCAGATACGCAGTATTTT. This codes for CASSLVSDTQYF.